One sample yielded the 17 T cell receptor beta chains listed below, sequenced in a study of blood T cell repertoires in COVID-19. Some clones are missing from TCRdb's copy, which holds only in-frame ones; the method was immunoSEQ multiplex PCR. Of 250,000 to 400,000 clones listed, more than 70% are singletons. The sample comprised peripheral blood. All receptors come from a woman aged 25-40 years with COVID-19, enrolled during active disease.

The CDR3 DNA reads as TGTGCCAGCCCCATCGGGGGGCGATTAGGAGGCTACACCTTC. This sequence encodes CASPIGGRLGGYTF. The chain recombines TRBV7-2 with TRBJ1-2; a possible D gene is TRBD1 (6 bases). This CDR3 has 14 residues. V lost 8 bases to trimming and J lost 8 bases, with 21 bases between them. The germline gives CDR1 SGHTA, CDR2 FQGNSA. The variable domain in full, with the rest retrieved from reference TRBV7-2 and TRBJ1-2, is GAGVSQSPSNKVTEKGKDVELRCDPISGHTALYWYRQSLGQGLEFLIYFQGNSAPDKSGLPSDRFSAERTGGSVSTLTIQRTQQEDSAVYLCASPIGGRLGGYTFGSGTRLTVV.

This clone appeared a single time. This sequence joins TRBV19 and TRBJ2-5; D is perhaps TRBD1 (5 bases). The CDR3 loop spans 14 amino acids. V lost 3 bases and J 2 bases, leaving 10 bases between the germline ends. From germline, CDR1 is LNHDA and CDR2 SQIVND (reference sequence). The CDR3 is CASSISQGQETQYF. DNA for the CDR3: TGTGCCAGTAGTATTAGCCAGGGACAAGAGACCCAGTACTTC.

The J gene is TRBJ1-2, the V gene TRBV18, with 12 bases aligning to TRBD1. Germline V gives CDR1 KGHSH, CDR2 LQKENI. J lost 2 bases, V lost 5 bases, and 3 bases had no gene match. This CDR3 is 15 amino acids long. The CDR3 DNA sequence: TGTGCCAGCTCAAGAGGGACAGGGGGCAACTATGGCTACACCTTC. The encoded protein is CASSRGTGGNYGYTF.

CDR3 bases: TGTGCCTGGAAGCTAGCGAGCTCCTACAATGAGCAGTTCTTC. It encodes CAWKLASSYNEQFF. This chain links TRBV30 with TRBJ2-1; D is possibly TRBD2 (6 bases). CDR1 and CDR2 from the germline V gene are GTSNPN and SVGIG (reference sequence). CDR3 length: 14 residues. V lost 4 bases and J 0 bases, leaving 10 bases between the germline ends.

CDR3 residues: CASSSQGPHTEAFF. The CDR3, as DNA: TGTGCCAGCAGCTCACAGGGCCCCCACACTGAAGCTTTCTTT. This chain connects TRBV7-8 to TRBJ1-1, with D perhaps matching TRBD1 (6 bases). This CDR3 region has 14 residues. Germline V gene lookup returns CDR1 SGHVS and CDR2 FQNEAQ. The V end was cut by 4 bases, the J end by 3 bases, with 12 bases between.

The gene calls are TRBV7-9 and TRBJ1-3; D ambiguous. Germline lookup yields CDR1 SEHNR and CDR2 FQNEAQ (reference sequence). The CDR3 extends over 15 amino acids. The germline V and J ends were trimmed by 2 bases and 1 base, with 9 bases remaining between them. CDR3 in amino acids: CASSLTGGSGNTIYF. DNA of the CDR3: TGTGCCAGCAGCTTAACGGGAGGGTCTGGAAACACCATATATTTT.

This chain joins TRBV6-5 and TRBJ2-1; D unclear. The CDR3 consists of 13 residues. Germline loops: CDR1 MNHEY, CDR2 SVGAGI. Trimming removed 7 bases at V and 1 base at J, with 8 bases between. CDR3 loop: CASKQSSYNEQFF. CDR3 nucleotides: TGTGCCAGCAAACAAAGTTCCTACAATGAGCAGTTCTTC.

The V and J genes are TRBV29-1 and TRBJ1-5; TRBD1 is a possible D gene (6 bases). Between the trimmed V and J ends, which lost 7 bases and 5 bases, there was a span of 12 bases. The CDR3 is 12 residues long. CDR1 is SQVTM, CDR2 ANQGSEA, per germline. CDR3 in amino acids: CSASSGDQPQHF. CDR3 bases: TGCAGCGCTTCTTCAGGGGATCAGCCCCAGCATTTT.

A few counts support this clone. The genes are TRBV7-8 and TRBJ1-2, with no clear D. Trimming took 5 bases from V and 8 from J, leaving 21 bases between them. The CDR3 sequence is 15 residues long. Per the germline V gene, CDR1 is SGHVS and CDR2 is FQNEAQ. The CDR3 DNA follows: TGTGCCAGCAGCGCCGGACCTGGGAGGCGATCCGGCTACACCTTC. Its translation: CASSAGPGRRSGYTF.

This rearrangement joins TRBV7-8 to TRBJ2-2; D remains unclear. Germline-derived CDR1 and CDR2 are SGHVS and FQNEAQ. Trimming took 5 bases from V and 6 from J, leaving 16 bases between them. The CDR3 is 15 residues long. The CDR3 region has the DNA TGTGCCAGCAGCCCAAGTTTGGCGGTCTCCGGGGAGCTGTTTTTT. It yields the protein CASSPSLAVSGELFF.

The sample holds one count of this clone. The chain carries TRBV7-2 and TRBJ2-5; TRBD2 matches at 9 bases. The CDR3 is 16 residues long. Germline V gene sequence: CDR1 SGHTA, CDR2 FQGNSA. Unmatched junction bases numbered 9, after V lost 5 bases and J lost 2 bases. CDR3 loop: CASSPRTSVIQETQYF. The CDR3 region has the DNA TGTGCCAGCAGCCCGAGGACTAGCGTAATACAAGAGACCCAGTACTTC.

V and J are TRBV5-8 and TRBJ1-2; D uncertain. Germline CDR1 is SGHTS and CDR2 is YDEGEE. Trimming took off 4 bases at V and 5 bases at J, with 6 bases between the two ends. This CDR3 has 11 residues. The CDR3 coding sequence is TGTGCCAGCAGCCCGGGTTATGGCTACACCTTC. Translating gives CASSPGYGYTF.

This clone occurred a few times. The chain uses TRBV19 and TRBJ1-6; D may be TRBD1 (5 bases). The CDR3 consists of 14 residues. The V gene's germline CDR1 is LNHDA and CDR2 SQIVND (reference sequence). Trimming cost V 5 bases and J 7 bases, with 12 bases left between them. The CDR3 bases are TGTGCCAGTAGTCCGCGGGGGGGAAATTCACCCCTCCACTTT. Protein product: CASSPRGGNSPLHF.

The chain carries TRBV6-2 or TRBV6-3 and TRBJ2-2; a weak D match, TRBD1 (5 bases). This CDR3 is 14 amino acids long. Trimming pared 4 bases from V and 2 bases from J, leaving 8 bases between. Germline values: CDR1 MNHEY, CDR2 SVGEGT. The CDR3 reads CASSLGLNTGELFF. In nucleotides, the CDR3 is TGTGCCAGCAGTTTGGGGCTAAACACCGGGGAGCTGTTTTTT.

CDR3 coding DNA: TGTGCCAGTAGTGGGGGACTAGCGGGGAGGGATGAGCAGTTCTTC. It encodes CASSGGLAGRDEQFF. The chain links TRBV19 to TRBJ2-1, with 13 bases matching TRBD2. Trimming took 5 bases from V and 8 from J; bases not matched to a gene: 6. CDR1 and CDR2 (germline): LNHDA, SQIVND (reference sequence). This CDR3 spans 15 amino acids.

This sequence joins TRBV11-3 and TRBJ1-4, with 9 bases identical to TRBD1. Germline V gene lookup returns CDR1 SGHNT and CDR2 YENEEA. V shed 8 bases, J shed 7 bases, and the junction held 5 bases outside the gene matches. CDR3 length equals 13 residues. The CDR3 region has the DNA TGTGCCAGCGGGAACAGGGGGCGTGAAAAACTGTTTTTT. It is translated as CASGNRGREKLFF.

This clone showed up just once. This CDR3 reads CASSSQGYEQYV. Here the CDR3 DNA reads TGTGCCAGCAGCTCACAGGGCTACGAGCAGTACGTC. The genes are TRBV7-2 and TRBJ2-7; D is perhaps TRBD1 (6 bases). The CDR3 runs to 12 residues. The germline gives CDR1 SGHTA, CDR2 FQGNSA. Deletions cut 4 bases from V and 3 bases from J, with 7 bases between.